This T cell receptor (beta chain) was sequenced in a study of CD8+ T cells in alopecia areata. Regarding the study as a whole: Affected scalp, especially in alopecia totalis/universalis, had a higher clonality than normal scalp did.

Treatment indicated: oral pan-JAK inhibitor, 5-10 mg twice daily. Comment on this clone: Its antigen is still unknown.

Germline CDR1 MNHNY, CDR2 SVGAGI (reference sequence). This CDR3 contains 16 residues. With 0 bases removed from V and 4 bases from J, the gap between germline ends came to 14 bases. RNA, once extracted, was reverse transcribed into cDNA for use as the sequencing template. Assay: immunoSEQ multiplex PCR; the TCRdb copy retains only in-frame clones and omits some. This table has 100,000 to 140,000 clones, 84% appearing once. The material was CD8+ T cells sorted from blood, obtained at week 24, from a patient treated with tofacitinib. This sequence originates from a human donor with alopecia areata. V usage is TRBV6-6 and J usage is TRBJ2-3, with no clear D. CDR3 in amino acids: CASSYSPALASDTQYF. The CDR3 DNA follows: TGTGCCAGCAGTTACTCTCCAGCCCTTGCATCAGATACGCAGTATTTT.